The T cell receptor (beta chain) under discussion was sequenced for a study of CXCR3-negative and CXCR3-positive naive CD8 T cells. Study background: Libraries each contributed about 1.5 +/- 0.3 million TRB reads, for roughly 140 million in total. Study-level results: Naive cells with CXCR3 showed TRB CDR3s that were more hydrophobic than those in CXCR3-negative naive cells.

This CDR3 is built from 12 residues. Per the germline V gene, CDR1 is SNHLY and CDR2 is FYNNEI. UMI-labeled TRB cDNA libraries were prepared by 5' RACE. For each CDR3 protein, TCRdb gives one entry from its re-call of the 5' RACE reads, without DNA. The sample table includes 85,000 to 90,000 distinct CDR3 sequences. Notes on this clonotype: Its target is not known.

The sequence came from a human donor in good health. Some clones in this sample may be carry-over from other donors' samples. Source material: naive CXCR3+ CD8+ T cells from blood. The subset: CD45RO-CCR7+CD27+CD95- naive CD8+ T cells expressing CXCR3 (TNR3+). V and J are TRBV2 and TRBJ1-1; TCRdb calls TRBD1, which cannot be checked without DNA. The CDR3 sequence: CASSEGDTEAFF.